The clone carrying this TCR beta chain was detected only a few times. The data stem from a study of CD8 T cells in ankylosing spondylitis. Germline values: CDR1 PRHDT, CDR2 FYEKMQ (reference sequence). This CDR3 comprises 14 residues. Unmatched junction bases numbered 3, after V lost 5 bases and J lost 4 bases. TCRdb re-called the 5' RACE reads through MiXCR, storing one row per CDR3 protein. The sample carries some 90,000 distinct CDR3 sequences, more than 25% recorded once. Sequencing was done on a sample of blood, either unsorted or a sorted T cell fraction (not recorded which). The TCR was taken from a male donor with ankylosing spondylitis or in good health (not recorded which). The V gene is TRBV13, the J gene TRBJ1-2; 11 bases are shared with TRBD1. The CDR3 DNA reads as TGTGCCAGCAGCCGTGGACAGGGGGCCTATGGCTACACCTTC. This gives the protein CASSRGQGAYGYTF.